This TCR beta chain comes out of a study of T cells in Graves' hyperthyroidism and ophthalmopathy. Hyperthyroidism patients were newly diagnosed, had disease duration under 2 months, and were aged 18 to 65 years. 10 ml of fresh peripheral blood supplied the PBMCs. The investigators amplified TCR beta CDR3 regions from RNA transcripts. The HTBI primer set served for first-round RT-PCR of the TCR CDR3. TCRdb reprocessed the multiplex PCR reads with MiXCR, giving one entry per CDR3 protein. The sample records around 600,000 distinct CDR3 sequences, 15% to 17% being singletons. A few counts support this clonotype. The antigen remains undetermined. General study points: Peripheral blood also featured most of the thyroid clonotypes expanded above 0.001.

Sequencing was performed on blood. The sequence was obtained from a woman aged 25-40 years with Graves' hyperthyroidism.

CDR3 amino acids: CASSQEADGVPYEQYF. For the CDR3, the DNA is TGCGCCAGCAGCCAAGAAGCAGACGGGGTCCCCTACGAGCAGTACTTC. J is TRBJ2-7 and V is TRBV4-1; the D gene is possibly TRBD2 (5 bases). CDR3 length: 16 residues. V was cut by 0 bases and J by 2 bases, with 14 bases left in between. The germline V gene has CDR1 MGHRA and CDR2 YSYEKL.